A single count supports the clone carrying this T cell receptor (beta chain). The CDR3 length is 15 residues. Germline-derived CDR1 and CDR2 are SGHRS and YFSETQ. Trimming took 3 bases from V and 7 from J; bases not matched to a gene: 9. Per the study methods: Amplification with reference gene primers provided the estimates of nucleated cell counts. TCRdb's copy holds only in-frame clones and misses some; the assay was immunoSEQ multiplex PCR. V, J and clone size are taken as reported in that table, and D and trimming were inferred from the DNA itself. The top ten hold 2.8% of the sample, which has about 190,000 clones, approximately 78% seen once. The data originate from a study of blood T cell repertoires in COVID-19. Study overall: The United States, Italy and Spain provided the acute and convalescent COVID-19 samples. T cells, B-cell-depleted T cells, or PBMCs supplied cDNA or gDNA.

The material sequenced was peripheral blood. The chain is built from TRBV5-1 and TRBJ2-2; 7 bases map to TRBD1. The clonotype comes from a woman older than 75 with active or convalescent COVID-19. The CDR3 region has the DNA TGCGCCAGCAGCTCGGACGGGACAGCCGGCGGGGAGCTGTTTTTT. This encodes CASSSDGTAGGELFF.